The source of this T cell receptor beta chain is a study of shared clonotypes between healthy human individuals. Study conclusions and caveats: Incomplete sequencing of sorted subsets was indicated by rarefaction despite large depth.

Sequenced by immunoSEQ multiplex PCR; TCRdb stores in-frame clones only, minus some. The data hold 950,000 to 1,100,000 clones, with around 78% observed a single time. To note about this clone: Its specificity is not known.

V was clipped by 4 bases and J by 3 bases; unmatched bases: 11. CDR3 size: 17 residues. CDR1 is SGHNT, CDR2 YYREEE, per germline (reference sequence). The sequenced sample was memory CD4+ T cells from PBMCs. The subset was: CD45RA-negative fraction. The genes are TRBV5-4 and TRBJ2-2; 8 bases match TRBD2. The sequence was collected from a young man in good health. Some clones in this sample may be carry-over from other donors' samples. The CDR3 coding sequence is TGTGCCAGCAGCCCAGCGGGGGCCCTGGAGGACACCGGGGAGCTGTTTTTT. It yields the protein CASSPAGALEDTGELFF.